The 17 T cell receptor beta chains listed next were all sequenced from one sample in a study of control samples from healthy donors and cancer patients. Produced via immunoSEQ multiplex PCR; TCRdb's table is partial and in-frame only. There are around 130,000 clones in the sample; approximately 90% occur only once, and approximately 9% lies in the top ten. Material for sequencing was blood. The receptors stem from a man aged 18 to 35 in good health.

The J gene is TRBJ1-3, the V gene TRBV6-5; no clear D. In germline, CDR1 is MNHEY, CDR2 SVGAGI. This CDR3 has 14 residues. The V gene lost 7 bases and the J gene lost 0 bases, with 10 bases spanning the gap. CDR3 in amino acids: CASTGSLSGNTIYF. The CDR3 DNA reads TGTGCCAGCACCGGGAGCCTCTCTGGAAACACCATATATTTT.

The chain uses TRBV6-5 and TRBJ1-2; 9 bases are a match to TRBD1. The CDR3 covers 15 residues. Germline V lookup: CDR1 MNHEY, CDR2 SVGAGI. Trimming took 6 bases from V and 0 from J; bases not matched to a gene: 5. This chain's CDR3 is CASSPTGGANYGYTF. The CDR3 DNA reads as TGTGCCAGCAGCCCCACAGGGGGCGCTAACTATGGCTACACCTTC.

The chain uses TRBV2 and TRBJ1-2; TRBD1 matches at 9 bases. Germline V lookup: CDR1 SNHLY, CDR2 FYNNEI. This CDR3 spans 14 amino acids. With 8 bases clipped from V and 2 bases from J, the junction kept 6 bases outside the gene matches. CDR3 in DNA: TGTGCCAGCGGAGGACAGGGGTGGAACTATGGCTACACCTTC. This translates into CASGGQGWNYGYTF.

This chain joins TRBV19 and TRBJ1-2; TRBD1 agrees at 7 bases. Germline CDR1 reads LNHDA; CDR2 reads SQIVND (reference sequence). V trimming: 4 bases; J trimming: 4 bases; junction bases outside the gene matches: 12. The CDR3 covers 16 residues. The CDR3, as DNA: TGTGCCAGTAGTAGACAACGGACAGGCCCCTCCTATGGCTACACCTTC. Its protein is CASSRQRTGPSYGYTF.

The chain uses TRBV11-2 and TRBJ1-1; 7 bases are shared with TRBD1. The CDR3 runs 15 residues. The trim removed 3 bases at V and 1 base at J, leaving 5 bases unmatched. Germline CDR1 SGHAT, CDR2 FQNNGV. CDR3 in DNA: TGTGCCAGCAGCTTCTTCACAGGGGCGAACACTGAAGCTTTCTTT. It codes for CASSFFTGANTEAFF.

The rearrangement links TRBV30 to TRBJ2-1, with TRBD1 matching over 8 bases. V was pared by 2 bases and J by 7 bases, with 16 bases of the junction left unmatched. The CDR3 is 17 residues long. The germline V gene encodes CDR1 GTSNPN and CDR2 SVGIG (reference sequence). Here the CDR3 reads CAWSRLLGNRGKNEQFF. DNA of the CDR3: TGTGCCTGGAGTAGACTTCTGGGGAACAGGGGGAAGAATGAGCAGTTCTTC.

V is TRBV5-1 and J is TRBJ1-4; 7 bases fit TRBD1. There are 16 residues in the CDR3. Germline trimming cut 4 bases from V and 4 bases from J; bases unmatched to any gene: 10. CDR1 SGHRS and CDR2 YFSETQ come from the germline V gene. As DNA, the CDR3 is TGCGCCAGCAGCCCTGACTGGGACAGCCGTAATGAAAAACTGTTTTTT. This gives the protein CASSPDWDSRNEKLFF.

The gene calls are TRBV28 and TRBJ2-2, with D tentatively TRBD1 (5 bases). Between the trimmed V and J ends, which lost 1 base and 7 bases, there was a span of 10 bases. The germline V gene encodes CDR1 MDHEN and CDR2 SYDVKM. The CDR3 has 14 amino acids. CDR3 sequence reads: CASSLSPRVGELFF. The CDR3 DNA follows: TGTGCCAGCAGTTTATCCCCCAGGGTCGGGGAGCTGTTTTTT. Combining the CDR3 with reference TRBV28 and TRBJ2-2 gives the whole variable domain DVKVTQSSRYLVKRTGEKVFLECVQDMDHENMFWYRQDPGLGLRLIYFSYDVKMKEKGDIPEGYSVSREKKERFSLILESASTNQTSMYLCASSLSPRVGELFFGEGSRLTVL.

The rearrangement uses TRBV3-1 (or the pseudogene TRBV3-2) and TRBJ2-7; D is undetermined. The CDR3 runs to 12 residues. V was pared by 0 bases and J by 5 bases, with 5 bases between. CDR1 and CDR2 from the germline V gene are LGHDT and YNNKEL (reference sequence). The DNA for the CDR3 is TGTGCCAGCAGCCAAGATTGGGACGAGCAGTACTTC. This encodes CASSQDWDEQYF.

The chain uses TRBV7-8 and TRBJ2-3; 7 nucleotides line up with TRBD1. The CDR3 is 16 amino acids. The V gene end was trimmed by 4 bases and the J gene end by 0 bases; junction bases not matched to a gene: 7. Germline CDR1 is SGHVS and CDR2 is FQNEAQ. CDR3 residues: CASSSRGTPSTDTQYF. Here the CDR3 DNA reads TGTGCCAGCAGCTCCAGGGGGACGCCTAGCACAGATACGCAGTATTTT.

The rearrangement uses TRBV12-3 or TRBV12-4 and TRBJ1-1; D remains ambiguous. V was shortened by 8 bases and J by 0 bases, with 10 bases between the two germline ends. CDR3 length: 13 residues. The CDR3 here is CASRRKLNTEAFF. CDR3 DNA sequence: TGTGCCAGCCGGCGGAAATTGAACACTGAAGCTTTCTTT.

V and J are TRBV29-1 and TRBJ1-3; D remains ambiguous. The CDR3 is made up of 13 amino acids. The germline V gene has CDR1 SQVTM and CDR2 ANQGSEA. V was clipped by 2 bases and J by 9 bases, with 14 bases between them. CDR3 nucleotides: TGCAGCGTTGAATTGGCAGATCCGACCACCATATATTTT. Translated: CSVELADPTTIYF.

V is TRBV5-4 and J is TRBJ1-1, with 7 bases identical to TRBD1. V lost 6 bases, J lost 1 base, and 6 bases stayed unmatched. Germline-derived CDR1 and CDR2 are SGHNT and YYREEE (reference sequence). The CDR3 totals 14 residues. The CDR3 spells CASTRTGPNTEAFF. The CDR3 DNA sequence: TGTGCCAGCACCAGGACAGGACCGAACACTGAAGCTTTCTTT.

The gene calls are TRBV5-6 and TRBJ2-2; D is unclear. Germline V gene sequence: CDR1 SGHDT, CDR2 YYEEEE. Trimming stripped 2 bases from V and 6 bases from J, with 5 bases between. The CDR3 spans 12 residues. CDR3 coding DNA: TGTGCCAGCAGCTTTATCTCCGGGGAGCTGTTTTTT. This translates into CASSFISGELFF.

V is TRBV11-2 and J is TRBJ2-1; weak D call: TRBD2 (7 bases). CDR3 length: 17 amino acids. Germline loops: CDR1 SGHAT, CDR2 FQNNGV. V lost 2 bases and J lost 6, with 20 bases in between. Here the CDR3 DNA reads TGTGCCAGCAGCTTAATGAGGGGGGGCCTGATCGGCAATGAGCAGTTCTTC. Its translation: CASSLMRGGLIGNEQFF.

The genes are TRBV9 and TRBJ1-2, with 7 bases fitting TRBD1. The CDR3 totals 14 residues. The V and J ends lost 3 bases and 2 bases, in that order; junction bases with no gene match: 4. Germline CDR1 is SGDLS and CDR2 is YYNGEE. In nucleotides, the CDR3 is TGTGCCAGCAGCGGACCGGGACAGAACTATGGCTACACCTTC. As protein: CASSGPGQNYGYTF.

V and J are TRBV6-6 and TRBJ1-1; tentatively, D is TRBD1 (5 bases). The CDR3 is 14 residues long. The germline gives CDR1 MNHNY, CDR2 SVGAGI (reference sequence). With 0 bases removed from V and 4 bases from J, the gap between germline ends came to 9 bases. CDR3 nucleotides: TGTGCCAGCAGTTACTCGCGTCAGGGCACTGAAGCTTTCTTT. Its protein is CASSYSRQGTEAFF.